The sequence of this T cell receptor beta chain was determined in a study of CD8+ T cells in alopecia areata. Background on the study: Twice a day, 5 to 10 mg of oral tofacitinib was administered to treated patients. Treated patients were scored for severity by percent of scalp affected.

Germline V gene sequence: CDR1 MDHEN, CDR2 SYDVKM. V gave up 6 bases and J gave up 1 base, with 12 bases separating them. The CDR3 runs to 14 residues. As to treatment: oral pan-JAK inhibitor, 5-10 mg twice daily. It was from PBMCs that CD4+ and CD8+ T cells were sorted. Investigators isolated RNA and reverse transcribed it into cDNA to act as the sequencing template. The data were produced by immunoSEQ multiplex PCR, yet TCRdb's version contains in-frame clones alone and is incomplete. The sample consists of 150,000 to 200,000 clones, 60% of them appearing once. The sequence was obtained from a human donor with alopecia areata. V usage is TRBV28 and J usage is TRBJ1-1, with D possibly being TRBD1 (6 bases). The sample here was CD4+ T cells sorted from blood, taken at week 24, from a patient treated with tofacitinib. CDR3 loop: CASRPDRPNTEAFF. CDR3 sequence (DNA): TGTGCCAGCAGGCCGGACAGACCGAACACTGAAGCTTTCTTT.